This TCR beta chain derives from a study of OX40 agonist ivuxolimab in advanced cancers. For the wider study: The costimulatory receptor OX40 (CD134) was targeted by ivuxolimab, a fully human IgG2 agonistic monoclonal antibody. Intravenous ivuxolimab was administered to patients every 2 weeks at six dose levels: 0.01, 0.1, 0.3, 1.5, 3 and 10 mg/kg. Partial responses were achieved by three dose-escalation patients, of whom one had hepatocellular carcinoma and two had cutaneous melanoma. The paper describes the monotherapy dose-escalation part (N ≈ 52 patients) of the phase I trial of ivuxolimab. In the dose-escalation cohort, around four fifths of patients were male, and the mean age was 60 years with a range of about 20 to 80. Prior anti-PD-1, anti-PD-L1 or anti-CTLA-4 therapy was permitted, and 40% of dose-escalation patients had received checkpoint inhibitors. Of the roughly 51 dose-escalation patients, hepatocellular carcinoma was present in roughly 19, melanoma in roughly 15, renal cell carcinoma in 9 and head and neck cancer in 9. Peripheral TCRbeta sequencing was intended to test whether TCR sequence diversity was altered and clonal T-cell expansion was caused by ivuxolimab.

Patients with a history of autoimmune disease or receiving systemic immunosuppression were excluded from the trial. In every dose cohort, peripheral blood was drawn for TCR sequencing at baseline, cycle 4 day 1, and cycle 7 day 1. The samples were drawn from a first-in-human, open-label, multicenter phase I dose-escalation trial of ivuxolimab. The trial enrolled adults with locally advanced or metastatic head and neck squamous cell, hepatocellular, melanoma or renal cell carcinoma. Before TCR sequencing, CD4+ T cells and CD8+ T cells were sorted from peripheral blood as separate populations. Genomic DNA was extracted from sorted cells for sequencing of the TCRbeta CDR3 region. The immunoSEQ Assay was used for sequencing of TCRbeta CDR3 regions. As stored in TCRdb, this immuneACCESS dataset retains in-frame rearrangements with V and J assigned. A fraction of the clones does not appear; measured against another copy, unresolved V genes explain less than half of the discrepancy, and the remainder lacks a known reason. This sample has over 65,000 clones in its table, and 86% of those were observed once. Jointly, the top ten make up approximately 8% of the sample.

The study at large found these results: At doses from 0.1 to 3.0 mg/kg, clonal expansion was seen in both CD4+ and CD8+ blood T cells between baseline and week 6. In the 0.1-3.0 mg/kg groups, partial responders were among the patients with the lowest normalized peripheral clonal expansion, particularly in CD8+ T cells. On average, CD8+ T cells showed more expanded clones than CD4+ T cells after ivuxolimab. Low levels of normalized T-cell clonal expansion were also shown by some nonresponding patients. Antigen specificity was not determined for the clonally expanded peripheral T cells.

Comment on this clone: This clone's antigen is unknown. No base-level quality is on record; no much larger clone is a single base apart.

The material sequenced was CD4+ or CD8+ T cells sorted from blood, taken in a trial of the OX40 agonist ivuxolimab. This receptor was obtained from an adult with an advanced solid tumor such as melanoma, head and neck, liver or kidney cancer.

The CDR3 here reads CASYGRPTDSGANVLTF. The DNA sequence is given as TGTGCCAGTTACGGGAGACCCACCGACTCTGGGGCCAACGTCCTGACTTTC. The chain is encoded by TRBV19 joined to TRBJ2-6; TRBD2 is possibly the D segment (6 matching bases). CDR1 is given as LNHDA and CDR2 as SQIVND, both from the germline V gene (reference sequence). From its cysteine to its phenylalanine, the CDR3 spans 17 amino acids. The kept DNA is CDR3 alone, 51 bases in frame from the first base. Deletion took 8 bases off V and 0 bases off J, with a span of 17 bases between the germline ends.